This T cell receptor beta chain was captured in a study of shared clonotypes between healthy human individuals. For the study at large: For every donor, three CD4 naive, three CD4 memory, two CD8 naive and one CD8 memory plates were used.

Germline V gene data show CDR1 as SNHLY and CDR2 as FYNNEI. The CDR3 extends over 15 amino acids. Between the trimmed V and J ends, which lost 4 bases and 0 bases, there was a span of 12 bases. There were only Caucasian adults among the donors, and all lived in Nashville, Tennessee. Data came from immunoSEQ multiplex PCR; TCRdb stores just in-frame clones and leaves some out. The sample holds approximately 2,300,000 clones, around 93% seen once. Sample: naive CD4+ T cells from PBMCs. Subset given: CD45RA+ positively selected. The chain employs TRBV2 and TRBJ1-1; unclear D gene. This receptor was obtained from a man aged 18 to 35 in good health. Some clones in this sample may be carry-over from other donors' samples. CDR3 protein: CASSVRRRMNTEAFF. The DNA for the CDR3 is TGTGCCAGCAGTGTACGTAGGAGAATGAACACTGAAGCTTTCTTT.